This T cell receptor beta chain was profiled in a study of cytomegalovirus exposure and HLA in healthy donors. The germline V and J ends were trimmed by 0 bases and 1 base, with 6 bases remaining between them. The CDR3 is 13 amino acids. From germline, CDR1 is GTSNPN and CDR2 SVGIG (reference sequence). With regard to this clone: The antigen remains undetermined.

General study points: In a later analysis, HLA-C alleles had the fewest associated TCRs, DRB1 alleles the most. Evidence from a later analysis indicated that most CMV-associated TCR beta chains looked HLA-restricted.

PCR primers comprised 60 Vbeta and 13 Jbeta primers. Some clones are missing from TCRdb's copy, which holds only in-frame ones; the method was immunoSEQ multiplex PCR. Found here are under 150,000 clones, about 70% of them singletons; the top ten hold approximately 4.3%. This chain connects TRBV30 to TRBJ1-1; no clear D gene. The sequence derives from a man aged 60 to 69 in good health and CMV-seronegative. Specimen: PBMCs. The DNA of the CDR3 is TGTGCCTGGAGTGTACAAGAGAACACTGAAGCTTTCTTT. Translated, it gives CAWSVQENTEAFF.